This T cell receptor (beta chain) was sequenced during a study of T-cell reconstitution after alpha-beta-depleted transplantation in children. Study findings and constraints: Surviving recipient T cells and thymic progenitors accounted for the high day-60 TCRbeta diversity observed in some patients.

CDR1 and CDR2 from the germline V gene are SGHRS and YFSETQ. Trimming at V came to 4 bases and at J to 3 bases, leaving 7 bases not matched to a gene. This CDR3 region has 15 residues. This clonotype was seen repeatedly, ten times or more. Its target is not known. Researchers prepared the TCRbeta library using unique molecular identifiers, the study reports. Each CDR3 protein gets one entry after TCRdb re-called the PCR reads with MiXCR. The sample carries 250,000 to 300,000 distinct CDR3 sequences, roughly a tenth recorded once. The rearrangement joins TRBV5-1 to TRBJ1-1; TRBD1 aligns across 9 bases. The receptor's source is a boy under two years old with acute myeloid leukemia, due to receive a stem cell transplant. The source was PBMCs, collected before TCRalphabeta/CD19-depleted stem cell transplant. CDR3 coding DNA: TGCGCCAGCAGCGGAGGGACAGGGTGGGACACTGAAGCTTTCTTT. Protein: CASSGGTGWDTEAFF.